These 25 T cell receptor beta chains came from one sample sequenced in a study of OX40 agonist ivuxolimab in advanced cancers. Some clones are missing from TCRdb's copy, which holds only in-frame ones; the method was immunoSEQ multiplex PCR. The sample comprises about 46,000 clones, around 89% of which are singletons, and 12% rests with the top ten. This material consisted of CD4+ or CD8+ T cells sorted from blood, taken in a trial of the OX40 agonist ivuxolimab. These receptors were obtained from an adult with an advanced solid tumor such as melanoma, head and neck, liver or kidney cancer.

The chain combines TRBV5-3 with TRBJ2-1; the match to TRBD1 covers 10 bases. TRBV5-3 is treated as an ORF (open reading frame) with a function not yet certain. The V and J ends lost 3 bases and 4 bases, in that order; junction bases with no gene match: 7. The CDR3 length is 16 residues. CDR3 coding DNA: TGTGCCAGAAGCTCATGGACGGGACAGGGGTACAATGAGCAGTTCTTC. Protein sequence: CARSSWTGQGYNEQFF.

The J gene is TRBJ1-2, the V gene TRBV4-2; D gene ambiguous. Trimming stripped 1 base from V and 8 bases from J, with 5 bases between. The germline CDR1 and CDR2 sequences are LGHNA and YNFKEQ. The CDR3 totals 11 residues. CDR3 sequence (DNA): TGTGCCAGCAGCCAAGGCTCCGGCTACACCTTC. Translated: CASSQGSGYTF.

CDR3 protein: CASSLTVGRPEAFF. DNA of the CDR3: TGTGCCAGCAGTTTAACCGTGGGCAGGCCTGAAGCTTTCTTT. This chain links TRBV27 with TRBJ1-1; no reliable D call. Trimming stripped 2 bases from V and 6 bases from J, with 13 bases between. Germline CDR1 MNHEY, CDR2 SMNVEV (reference sequence). This CDR3 contains 14 residues.

The rearrangement uses TRBV4-2 and TRBJ2-3, with D possibly being TRBD2 (6 bases). This CDR3 spans 15 amino acids. The germline V gene encodes CDR1 LGHNA and CDR2 YNFKEQ. V gave up 4 bases and J gave up 2 bases, with 13 bases separating them. Here the CDR3 DNA reads TGTGCCAGCAGCCCACTGGAGGGGCCCACAGATACGCAGTATTTT. Translating it yields CASSPLEGPTDTQYF.

This clone was recorded only once. The J gene is TRBJ2-1, the V gene TRBV7-3, with TRBD2 matching over 13 bases. The trim removed 5 bases at V and 4 bases at J, leaving 5 bases unmatched. CDR1 and CDR2 (germline): SGHTA, FQGTGA. This CDR3 has 16 amino acids. CDR3 in DNA: TGTGCCAGCAGCCCTACGGGACTAGCGGGGTACAATGAGCAGTTCTTC. This codes for CASSPTGLAGYNEQFF.

V usage is TRBV11-2 and J usage is TRBJ1-2; 7 positions agree with TRBD1. J gave up 8 bases and V 5 bases, and 11 bases lay outside the gene matches. The CDR3 has 14 amino acids. CDR1 SGHAT and CDR2 FQNNGV come from the germline V gene. DNA of the CDR3: TGTGCCAGCAGCCCCCCAGGGGGGGCGGTGGGCTACACCTTC. Its protein is CASSPPGGAVGYTF.

The chain carries TRBV5-6 and TRBJ1-6; possible D gene TRBD1, 5 bases. The V end lost 2 bases, the J end lost 8 bases, and 11 bases lay between the germline ends. Germline V gene lookup returns CDR1 SGHDT and CDR2 YYEEEE. The CDR3 contains 14 residues. CDR3 sequence: CASSFRVGDSPLHF. CDR3 DNA sequence: TGTGCCAGCAGCTTCAGGGTGGGGGATTCACCCCTCCACTTT.

This sequence joins TRBV7-8 and TRBJ1-2; D is undetermined. V dropped 2 bases and J dropped 6 bases, with 19 bases sitting between them. Germline values: CDR1 SGHVS, CDR2 FQNEAQ. This CDR3 is built from 16 residues. CDR3 coding DNA: TGTGCCAGCAGCTTATCTTTCGGAGGATTCCTTCATGGCTACACCTTC. Protein sequence: CASSLSFGGFLHGYTF.

This clone came up a few times. This rearrangement joins TRBV5-8 to TRBJ1-2, with D maybe TRBD1 (5 bases). The ends were cut back, 0 bases at V and 3 bases at J, with 9 bases in the middle. The germline gives CDR1 SGHTS, CDR2 YDEGEE. The CDR3 sequence is 14 residues long. The CDR3 spells CASSLGGRHYGYTF. DNA for the CDR3: TGTGCCAGCAGCTTGGGGGGACGGCACTATGGCTACACCTTC.

The rearrangement uses TRBV4-3 and TRBJ2-3; TRBD1 agrees at 9 bases. The CDR3 totals 16 residues. The V and J ends lost 3 bases and 3 bases, in that order; junction bases with no gene match: 7. Germline V lookup: CDR1 LGHNA, CDR2 YSLEER. In nucleotides, the CDR3 is TGCGCCAGCAGCCATAACAGGGGGCATGAAACAGATACGCAGTATTTT. Translation gives CASSHNRGHETDTQYF.

The genes are TRBV6-5 and TRBJ1-1; TRBD1 matches 7 bases. Trimming cost V 4 bases and J 3 bases; bases outside gene matches: 5. This CDR3 region has 14 residues. Germline CDR1 MNHEY, CDR2 SVGAGI. The CDR3 is CASSFTGAYTEAFF. The CDR3 DNA sequence: TGTGCCAGCAGTTTCACAGGGGCCTACACTGAAGCTTTCTTT.

The V call is TRBV11-2, the J call TRBJ2-7; tentatively, D is TRBD2 (7 bases). Germline values: CDR1 SGHAT, CDR2 FQNNGV. Trimming cost V 1 base and J 2 bases, with 12 bases left between them. The CDR3 has 15 residues. The CDR3 region is CASSLGAGATYEQYF. CDR3 bases: TGTGCCAGCAGCTTAGGGGCGGGGGCAACCTACGAGCAGTACTTC.

This chain connects TRBV9 to TRBJ1-1; the D is unclear. This CDR3 has 13 residues. Trimming took 0 bases from V and 5 from J, leaving 8 bases between them. CDR1 is SGDLS and CDR2 is YYNGEE in the germline V gene. The CDR3 DNA sequence: TGTGCCAGCAGCGTAGATCGCGGAACTGAAGCTTTCTTT. Translating it yields CASSVDRGTEAFF. Combining the CDR3 with reference TRBV9 and TRBJ1-1 gives the whole variable domain DSGVTQTPKHLITATGQRVTLRCSPRSGDLSVYWYQQSLDQGLQFLIQYYNGEERAKGNILERFSAQQFPDLHSELNLSSLELGDSALYFCASSVDRGTEAFFGQGTRLTVV.

The chain has TRBV7-9 and TRBJ2-7; 9 nucleotides line up with TRBD2. CDR3 length: 16 residues. The junction had 9 bases not matched to a gene; V was cut back by 3 bases and J by 3 bases. The V gene's germline CDR1 is SEHNR and CDR2 FQNEAQ (reference sequence). The CDR3 spells CASSFLAGERIYEQYF. DNA for the CDR3: TGTGCCAGCAGCTTCTTAGCGGGAGAGAGGATCTACGAGCAGTACTTC. Together with reference TRBV7-9 and TRBJ2-7, the CDR3 gives the full variable domain: DTGVSQNPRHKITKRGQNVTFRCDPISEHNRLYWYRQTLGQGPEFLTYFQNEAQLEKSRLLSDRFSAERPKGSFSTLEIQRTEQGDSAMYLCASSFLAGERIYEQYFGPGTRLTVT.

The chain recombines TRBV4-3 with TRBJ2-1; D is possibly TRBD2 (5 bases). In germline, CDR1 is LGHNA, CDR2 YSLEER. This CDR3 comprises 15 residues. The V end lost 3 bases, the J end lost 0 bases, and 9 bases lay between the germline ends. Here the CDR3 DNA reads TGCGCCAGCAGCCATAGCGTTAGCTCCTACAATGAGCAGTTCTTC. Encoded protein: CASSHSVSSYNEQFF.

The rearrangement uses TRBV11-3 and TRBJ2-4; 9 bases fit TRBD1. Germline V gives CDR1 SGHNT, CDR2 YENEEA. The CDR3 runs 16 residues. Trimming cost V 3 bases and J 4 bases; bases outside gene matches: 7. The CDR3 loop reads CASSFWVGTGKNIQYF. The CDR3 DNA reads as TGTGCCAGCAGCTTCTGGGTCGGGACAGGGAAAAACATTCAGTACTTC.

V is TRBV9 and J is TRBJ2-1; 11 bases are shared with TRBD1. CDR3 size: 14 residues. Germline V CDR1 and CDR2: SGDLS, YYNGEE. V was clipped by 5 bases and J by 6 bases; unmatched bases: 4. The CDR3 DNA reads as TGTGCCAGCAGTGGACAGGGGGCTCTCAATGAGCAGTTCTTC. Its protein is CASSGQGALNEQFF.

A remark on this clone: Different DNA sequences within this sample yield the same CDR3. V gene TRBV4-1 combines with J gene TRBJ2-5; D remains unclear. The CDR3 covers 16 residues. Germline-derived CDR1 and CDR2 are MGHRA and YSYEKL. With 3 bases removed from V and 2 bases from J, the gap between germline ends came to 16 bases. CDR3 residues: CASSQEETRSQETQYF. CDR3 in DNA: TGCGCCAGCAGCCAGGAAGAAACTCGGTCGCAAGAGACCCAGTACTTC.

This clone appeared a single time. The CDR3 DNA reads TGTGCCAGCAGCGTAGCAGGCACAGCCACAGATACGCAGTATTTT. It encodes CASSVAGTATDTQYF. The chain uses TRBV9 and TRBJ2-3; D not resolved. Germline V lookup: CDR1 SGDLS, CDR2 YYNGEE. Deletions cut 0 bases from V and 2 bases from J, with 10 bases between. This CDR3 is built from 15 residues.

The V gene is TRBV27, the J gene TRBJ1-1; TRBD1 might be the D (6 bases). V lost 11 bases, J lost 10 bases, and 23 bases lay in between. Germline-derived CDR1 and CDR2 are MNHEY and SMNVEV (reference sequence). The CDR3 is 13 amino acids. The CDR3 region is CASQGTNIDRAFF. The CDR3 DNA reads as TGTGCCTCCCAGGGGACGAACATTGACCGAGCTTTCTTT.

The chain joins TRBV11-2 to TRBJ2-1, with 8 bases aligning to TRBD2. CDR1 SGHAT and CDR2 FQNNGV come from the germline V gene. This CDR3 region has 15 residues. Losses at the gene ends were 5 bases for V and 4 bases for J; bases not matched to a gene: 7. The CDR3 here is CASSPSGGGYNEQFF. CDR3 coding DNA: TGTGCCAGCAGCCCGTCCGGGGGGGGATACAATGAGCAGTTCTTC.

V gene TRBV6-6 combines with J gene TRBJ2-7; 9 bases agree with TRBD1. This CDR3 spans 15 amino acids. V gave up 5 bases and J gave up 0 bases; unmatched junction bases: 5. Germline V gene lookup returns CDR1 MNHNY and CDR2 SVGAGI (reference sequence). The CDR3 region is CASSSGQGTSYEQYF. The CDR3 DNA reads TGTGCCAGCAGTAGTGGACAGGGGACCTCCTACGAGCAGTACTTC.

This clone was seen repeatedly, ten times or more. At the DNA level, this CDR3 is encoded by other sequences in the same sample as well. The chain links TRBV9 to TRBJ1-1; no reliable D call. The V end lost 1 base, the J end lost 5 bases, and 9 bases lay between the germline ends. This CDR3 spans 13 amino acids. Germline loops: CDR1 SGDLS, CDR2 YYNGEE. The CDR3 loop reads CASSVPGITEAFF. The CDR3 DNA sequence: TGTGCCAGCAGCGTACCCGGGATAACTGAAGCTTTCTTT.

This clone was recorded a few times. The rearrangement links TRBV5-8 to TRBJ1-1; D is unresolved. The V and J ends lost 5 bases and 0 bases respectively, with 5 bases between them. The CDR3 runs 12 residues. In germline, CDR1 is SGHTS, CDR2 YDEGEE. The CDR3 region is CASSTVNTEAFF. The CDR3 nucleotides are TGTGCCAGCAGTACGGTGAACACTGAAGCTTTCTTT.

The chain employs TRBV5-1 and TRBJ1-1; D gene uncertain. V was cut by 0 bases and J by 4 bases, with 10 bases left in between. Germline loops: CDR1 SGHRS, CDR2 YFSETQ. This CDR3 comprises 14 residues. CDR3 nucleotide sequence: TGCGCCAGCAGCTTGGCGGCTTGGATCACTGAAGCTTTCTTT. Protein sequence: CASSLAAWITEAFF.